This record concerns one T cell receptor beta chain sequence. Source study methods: ImmunoSEQ supplied junction-only sequences lacking quality scores, so filtering was different. Profiling relied on immunoSEQ multiplex PCR, and the TCRdb table lists in-frame clones only, not all of them. V, J and clone size derive from that table, while D and trimming were established from the DNA sequence. The sample yields roughly 1.5 million clones, 95% to 99% seen once. The donors were adults (healthy and HIV-negative) with no recent acute infections or vaccinations. The authors divided CD4+ cells into CD45RA+ naive and CD45RA-negative memory subsets. Trimming at V came to 6 bases and at J to 5 bases, leaving 16 bases not matched to a gene. Germline CDR1 is SQVTM and CDR2 is ANQGSEA. This CDR3 has 15 residues. These data come from a study of shared clonotypes between healthy human individuals. At the level of the study: Each donor's CD8 memory used one plate, CD8 naive two, each CD4 subset three.

The chain is built from TRBV29-1 and TRBJ2-7, with 7 bases aligning to TRBD1. The receptor's source is a man in his thirties or forties in good health. What was sequenced was naive CD4+ T cells sorted from blood. The subset denotes: CD45RA+ positively selected. CDR3 sequence (DNA): TGCAGCGTCAGCTCAGGGACAGTGGGTGGCGACGAGCAGTACTTC. This codes for CSVSSGTVGGDEQYF.